The TCR beta chain under discussion was sequenced for a study of blood T cell repertoires in COVID-19. Study information: Researchers got acute and convalescent COVID-19 samples from the United States, Italy and Spain. Sources were T cells, B-cell-depleted T cells, or PBMCs; the material itself was cDNA or gDNA.

The CDR3 has 16 amino acids. V lost 4 bases, J lost 7 bases, and 12 bases stayed unmatched. The V gene's germline CDR1 is SGHKS and CDR2 YYEKEE (reference sequence). As originally analysed: Reference gene primer amplification gave nucleated cell count estimates. Only in-frame clones appear in the TCRdb table, and some are missing; sequencing was by immunoSEQ multiplex PCR. V and J calls plus clone size are reproduced from that table; the DNA served to infer D and trimming. In the table there are about 62,000 clones, 86% of which are singletons. The V call is TRBV5-5, the J call TRBJ1-5; TRBD1 matches at 9 bases. The TCR originated in a woman aged 80 or over with acute or convalescent COVID-19. The sample taken for sequencing was peripheral blood. The chain's CDR3 is CASSQTGGGGGQPQHF. The CDR3 DNA reads as TGTGCCAGCAGCCAAACAGGGGGCGGTGGTGGACAGCCCCAGCATTTT.